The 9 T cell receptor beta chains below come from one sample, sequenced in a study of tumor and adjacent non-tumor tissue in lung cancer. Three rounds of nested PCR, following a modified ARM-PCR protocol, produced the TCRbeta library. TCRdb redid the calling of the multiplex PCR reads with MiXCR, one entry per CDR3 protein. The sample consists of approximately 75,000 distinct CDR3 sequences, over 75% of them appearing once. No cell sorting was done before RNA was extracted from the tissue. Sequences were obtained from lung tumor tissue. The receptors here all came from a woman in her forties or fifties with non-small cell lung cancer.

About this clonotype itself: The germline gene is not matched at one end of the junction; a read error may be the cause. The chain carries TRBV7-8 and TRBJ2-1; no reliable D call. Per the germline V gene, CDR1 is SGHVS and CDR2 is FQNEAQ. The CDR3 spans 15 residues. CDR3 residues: CVSSSHGSTGREQFF. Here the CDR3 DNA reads TGTGTCAGCAGCTCCCATGGGTCCACCGGAAGGGAGCAGTTCTTC.

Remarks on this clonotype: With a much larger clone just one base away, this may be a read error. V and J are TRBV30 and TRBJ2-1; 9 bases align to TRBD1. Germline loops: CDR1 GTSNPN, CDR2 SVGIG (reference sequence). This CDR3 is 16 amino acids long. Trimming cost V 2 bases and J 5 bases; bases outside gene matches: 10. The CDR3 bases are TGTGCCTGGAGTCAACCCGGGACAGGGAGGGACAATGAGCAGTTCTTC. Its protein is CAWSQPGTGRDNEQFF.

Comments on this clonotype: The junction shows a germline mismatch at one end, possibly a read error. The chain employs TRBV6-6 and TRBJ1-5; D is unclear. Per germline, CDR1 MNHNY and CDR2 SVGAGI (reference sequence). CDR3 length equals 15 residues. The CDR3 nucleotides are TGTGCCAGCAATTACTTGTTTGACAGCAATCAGCCCCAGCATTTT. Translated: CASNYLFDSNQPQHF.

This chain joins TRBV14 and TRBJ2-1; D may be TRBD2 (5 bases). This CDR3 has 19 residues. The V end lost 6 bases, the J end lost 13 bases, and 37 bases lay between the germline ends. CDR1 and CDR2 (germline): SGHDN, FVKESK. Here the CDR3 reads CASRTANASLGSAPKTQFF. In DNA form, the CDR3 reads TGTGCCAGCAGGACCGCGAACGCTTCCCTTGGGAGCGCCCCTAAGACCCAGTTCTTC.

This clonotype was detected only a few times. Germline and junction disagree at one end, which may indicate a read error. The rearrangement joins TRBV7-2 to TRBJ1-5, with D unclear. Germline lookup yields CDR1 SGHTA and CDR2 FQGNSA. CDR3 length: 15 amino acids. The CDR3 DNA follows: TGTGCCAGCAACTTATCCCCCGGGAGCAATCAGCCCCAGCATTTT. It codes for CASNLSPGSNQPQHF.

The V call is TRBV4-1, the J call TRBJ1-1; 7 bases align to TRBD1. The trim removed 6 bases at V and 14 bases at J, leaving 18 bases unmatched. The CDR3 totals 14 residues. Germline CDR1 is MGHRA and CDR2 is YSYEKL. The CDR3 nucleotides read TGCGCCAGCAGTTATAAGGGGGCGGGTACTGAAGGCTTCTTT. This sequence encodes CASSYKGAGTEGFF.

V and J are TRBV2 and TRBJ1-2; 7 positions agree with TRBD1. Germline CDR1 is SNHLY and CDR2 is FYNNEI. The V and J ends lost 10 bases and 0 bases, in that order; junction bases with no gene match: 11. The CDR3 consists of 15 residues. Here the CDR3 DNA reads TGTGCCATCATCCAACGGACAGGAACTAACTATGGCTACACCTTC. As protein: CAIIQRTGTNYGYTF.

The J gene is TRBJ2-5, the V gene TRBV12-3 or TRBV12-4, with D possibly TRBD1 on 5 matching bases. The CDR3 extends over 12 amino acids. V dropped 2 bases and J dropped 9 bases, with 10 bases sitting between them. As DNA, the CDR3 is TGTGCCAGCAGTTTAACCATAGGGGCCCAGTACTTC. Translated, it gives CASSLTIGAQYF.

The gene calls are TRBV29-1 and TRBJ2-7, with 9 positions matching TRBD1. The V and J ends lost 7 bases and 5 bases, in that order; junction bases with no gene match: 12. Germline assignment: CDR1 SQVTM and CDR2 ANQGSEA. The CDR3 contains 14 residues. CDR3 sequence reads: CSGTGGSDSNEQYF. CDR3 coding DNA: TGCAGCGGAACAGGGGGCTCTGATAGCAACGAGCAGTACTTC.